This T cell receptor beta chain is from a study of identical twins listed by TCRdb under 2016. Describing the broader study: The study deep-sequenced TCR alpha and beta repertoires from monozygotic twins, unrelated adults of various ages and cord blood to test whether fetal clonotypes persist. To rule out contamination, replicate twin experiments were performed at different times with different library preparation protocols. The study at large found these results: In monozygotic twins, recombination models systematically underestimated out-of-frame TCR alpha sharing, but the models matched the sharing seen between unrelated individuals. Abundant cord blood beta clonotypes had fewer insertions, young adult naive repertoires showed a similar but weaker trend, and memory repertoires showed no such trend. Conclusions relied on cross-sectional statistical analysis, since the same donors could not be followed over many years. The excess sharing between twins in beta out-of-frame sequences was weaker because fewer shared sequences reduced the signal-to-noise ratio. Zero-insertion analyses could be partly confounded by invariant T cells such as MAIT and iNKT, although diverse VJ usage argued against such confounding for most clonotypes. Compared with coincidental sharing between unrelated individuals, out-of-frame TCR alpha sequences shared between twins showed an excess of sequences with low generation probability.

The library was produced with 5' RACE. TCRdb lists the instrument as Illumina HiSeq 2000. Template switching introduced a universal primer binding site; the final cDNA contained a unique molecular identifier, enabling accurate counting of TCR cDNA molecules. Specific primers in the conserved constant-segment region were used to synthesize first-strand cDNA for the TCR alpha and beta chains. To control for contamination, every cDNA library was double barcoded, receiving both a SMART-Mk sample barcode and Illumina barcodes. TruSeq adapter sequences along with Illumina sample barcodes were introduced in two successive PCR steps. Sequencing of the TCR alpha and beta cDNA libraries was done on the Illumina HiSeq platform using custom primers. Turning to the authors' computational methods: MiGEC processed the raw reads to extract unique molecular identifiers, while MiXCR was used to determine the CDR3 positions. Recombination models were inferred per individual with the repgenHMM and IGoR tools using an EM algorithm. The analysis of shared clonotypes was done with the tcR package in R, with sharing normalized by the product of cloneset sizes. Out-of-frame nonproductive sequences were analyzed to study raw recombination free of thymic and clonal selection effects. TCRdb trimmed public reads at Q25 via fastp, called clones via MiXCR and kept in-frame beta chains. Identical CDR3 protein sequences are pooled into one entry, listed with their most common genes and DNA. Here the V and J calls rest on TCRdb's processing, not on the authors' analysis. Within this sample are 350,000 to 400,000 distinct CDR3 sequences, with approximately 8.8% of them counted one time only. The top ten clonotypes cover roughly 8.9% of the sample.

Every donor in the study was a healthy Caucasian. Three unrelated non-twin adults were also sequenced: a male aged 18 to 29, a male aged 50 to 60 and a female aged 50 to 60. Miltenyi CD45RO+ enrichment and human naive T-cell isolation kits were used to isolate memory (CD45RO+) and naive T cells from PBMC. This clonotype has a count of ten or more. Its specific antigen is unknown. No clone much larger than this one lies a single base away; base qualities are absent. The CDR3 sequence holds 13 residues, the cysteine and phenylalanine included. The entry retains the CDR3 DNA only, 39 bases that are in frame from base 1. V drops 3 bases and J drops 7 bases, leaving 12 bases in between.

The chain links TRBV12-3 or TRBV12-4 with TRBJ2-5, with a tentative D gene TRBD2 over 5 matching bases. This TCR derives from a woman between 50 and 59 years old in good health. Sample: naive T cells sorted from blood. What the cell subset or site label conveys for this sample: cells isolated with a human naive T-cell isolation kit. The CDR3 is CASSFSREGTQYF. The nucleotide sequence reads as follows: TGTGCCAGCAGTTTTTCGCGCGAGGGGACCCAGTACTTC.